A single sample is the source of the 8 T cell receptor beta chains below, sequenced in a study of cytomegalovirus exposure and HLA in healthy donors. The primer mix had 60 Vbeta and 13 Jbeta primers. The assay was immunoSEQ multiplex PCR, and TCRdb's table has in-frame clones only and misses some. Here the sample spans roughly 120,000 clones, 74% being singletons. The sequenced material came from PBMCs. The origin of the receptors is a woman aged 45 to 65 in good health and CMV-seropositive.

The chain couples TRBV30 to TRBJ2-5; 7 nucleotides agree with TRBD2. The V segment lost 2 bases and the J segment 3 bases; nucleotides outside the gene matches: 6. CDR1 and CDR2 from the germline V gene are GTSNPN and SVGIG (reference sequence). This CDR3 has 14 amino acids. The CDR3 bases are TGTGCCTGGAGTTGGGGGGGGTTAAAAGAGACCCAGTACTTC. Amino acids: CAWSWGGLKETQYF.

CDR3 protein: CASSLWSGDPYEQYF. The CDR3 DNA is TGTGCCAGCAGTCTTTGGAGCGGGGATCCCTACGAGCAGTACTTC. The chain joins TRBV6-1 to TRBJ2-7, with 7 bases matching TRBD2. The CDR3 has 15 amino acids. Germline CDR1 reads MNHNS; CDR2 reads SASEGT. Trimming cost V 5 bases and J 2 bases; bases outside gene matches: 9.

The chain uses TRBV5-1 and TRBJ2-5, with 7 bases identical to TRBD1. With V trimmed by 3 bases and J by 2 bases, 4 bases remained unmatched. The CDR3 has 14 amino acids. Germline lookup yields CDR1 SGHRS and CDR2 YFSETQ. CDR3 sequence (DNA): TGCGCCAGCAGCTCGGGACAGCTACAAGAGACCCAGTACTTC. Translated: CASSSGQLQETQYF.

The rearrangement links TRBV7-9 to TRBJ2-5; the match to TRBD1 covers 10 bases. J lost 5 bases, V lost 5 bases, and 5 bases had no gene match. The germline CDR1 and CDR2 sequences are SEHNR and FQNEAQ (reference sequence). The CDR3 covers 14 residues. CDR3 protein: CASSTTGGQETQYF. The CDR3 DNA is TGTGCCAGCAGCACGACAGGGGGCCAGGAGACCCAGTACTTC.

This clone occurred once. This rearrangement joins TRBV27 to TRBJ2-1, with 11 bases that match TRBD2. Germline V gene data show CDR1 as MNHEY and CDR2 as SMNVEV (reference sequence). V was pared by 6 bases and J by 6 bases, with 4 bases of the junction left unmatched. There are 14 residues in the CDR3. CDR3 nucleotides: TGTGCCAGCAGCCGAGGACTAGCGGGCAATGAGCAGTTCTTC. Protein product: CASSRGLAGNEQFF.

This chain joins TRBV19 and TRBJ2-7; the D gene is possibly TRBD1 (6 bases). With 1 base removed from V and 2 bases from J, the gap between germline ends came to 12 bases. This CDR3 spans 15 amino acids. Germline assignment: CDR1 LNHDA and CDR2 SQIVND (reference sequence). CDR3 sequence reads: CASSIAGATPYEQYF. DNA for the CDR3: TGTGCCAGTAGTATAGCAGGGGCAACACCCTACGAGCAGTACTTC. Drawing the rest from reference TRBV19 and TRBJ2-7, the complete variable domain is DGGITQSPKYLFRKEGQNVTLSCEQNLNHDAMYWYRQDPGQGLRLIYYSQIVNDFQKGDIAEGYSVSREKKESFPLTVTSAQKNPTAFYLCASSIAGATPYEQYFGPGTRLTVT.

V and J are TRBV7-2 and TRBJ1-6; the D gene is possibly TRBD1 (6 bases). Looked up from germline, CDR1 is SGHTA and CDR2 is FQGNSA. CDR3 length: 14 residues. V lost 3 bases and J 6 bases, leaving 9 bases between the germline ends. CDR3 residues: CASSLGARNSPLHF. The CDR3 DNA sequence: TGTGCCAGCAGCTTGGGGGCGCGTAATTCACCCCTCCACTTT.

This clone was observed a few times. V usage is TRBV30 and J usage is TRBJ1-5; no firm D call. Germline CDR1 GTSNPN, CDR2 SVGIG (reference sequence). V was cut by 2 bases and J by 7 bases, with 9 bases left in between. This CDR3 contains 12 residues. Here the CDR3 reads CAWSSPRQPQHF. The DNA for the CDR3 is TGTGCCTGGAGTTCCCCTAGGCAGCCCCAGCATTTT.